The clone carrying this T cell receptor (beta chain) was counted once. In the source study's methods: Quantification of nucleated cells was approximated via reference gene primer amplification. TCRdb's copy holds only in-frame clones and misses some; the assay was immunoSEQ multiplex PCR. Clone size and the V and J calls come from that table; the DNA yielded D and trimming. Of 240,000 or so clones in the sample, approximately 90% were seen once. This record comes from a study of blood T cell repertoires in COVID-19. The overall study: Specimens from acute and convalescent COVID-19 originated in the United States, Italy and Spain. T cells, B-cell-depleted T cells, or PBMCs supplied cDNA or gDNA.

Germline V lookup: CDR1 SNHLY, CDR2 FYNNEI. The length of the CDR3 is 16 residues. The V and J ends lost 1 base and 5 bases respectively, with 15 bases between them. Input material: peripheral blood. The origin of this receptor is a woman between 40 and 50 years old who had recovered from COVID-19. The chain employs TRBV2 and TRBJ2-1, with D tentatively TRBD1 (7 bases). This CDR3 reads CASSEVGRGAHNEQFF. The CDR3 bases are TGTGCCAGCAGTGAAGTGGGCAGGGGGGCCCACAATGAGCAGTTCTTC.